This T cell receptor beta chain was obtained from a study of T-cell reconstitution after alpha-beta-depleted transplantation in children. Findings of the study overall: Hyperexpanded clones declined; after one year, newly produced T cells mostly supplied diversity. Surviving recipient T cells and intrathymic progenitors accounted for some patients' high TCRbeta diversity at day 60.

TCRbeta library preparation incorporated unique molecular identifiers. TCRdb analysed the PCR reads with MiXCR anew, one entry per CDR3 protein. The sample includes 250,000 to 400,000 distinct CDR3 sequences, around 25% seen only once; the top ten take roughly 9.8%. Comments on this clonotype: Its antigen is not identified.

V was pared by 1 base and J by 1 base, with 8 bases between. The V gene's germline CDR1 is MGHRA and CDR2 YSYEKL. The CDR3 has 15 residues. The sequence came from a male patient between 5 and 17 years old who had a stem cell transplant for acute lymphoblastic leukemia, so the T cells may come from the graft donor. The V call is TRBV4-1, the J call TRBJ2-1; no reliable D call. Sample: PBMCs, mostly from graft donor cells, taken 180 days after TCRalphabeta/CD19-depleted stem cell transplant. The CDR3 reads CASSQVFGSYNEQFF. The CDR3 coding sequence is TGCGCCAGCAGCCAAGTGTTTGGGTCCTACAATGAGCAGTTCTTC.